The 17 T cell receptor beta chains below come from one sample, sequenced in a study of Graves' ophthalmopathy and Graves' hyperthyroidism. RNA served as the template for amplifying TCR beta CDR3 regions. First-round RT-PCR with HTBI primers preceded a second-round multiplex PCR. TCRdb re-called the multiplex PCR reads through MiXCR, storing one row per CDR3 protein. The profile shows approximately 700,000 distinct CDR3 sequences, approximately 39% of them singletons. The sequencing sample was made of peripheral blood. The receptors derive from an adult man with Graves' ophthalmopathy.

In this sample, this clonotype turned up many times. The chain carries TRBV4-1 and TRBJ1-5; 7 bases line up with TRBD1. The CDR3 covers 14 residues. With 6 bases clipped from V and 6 bases from J, the junction kept 8 bases outside the gene matches. Germline CDR1 MGHRA, CDR2 YSYEKL. For the CDR3, the DNA is TGCGCCAGCAGACCGACAGGGTTTAGTCAGCCCCAGCATTTT. Protein: CASRPTGFSQPQHF.

Ten or more counts support this clonotype. The CDR3 coding sequence is TGTGCCAGCAGTCAGAACAGGGGGACGTATCAGCCCCAGCATTTT. It is translated as CASSQNRGTYQPQHF. This sequence joins TRBV12-3 or TRBV12-4 and TRBJ1-5, with 8 bases that match TRBD1. CDR3 length: 15 residues. The V segment lost 5 bases and the J segment 5 bases; nucleotides outside the gene matches: 8.

The table lists this clonotype with many counts. The chain has TRBV7-2 and TRBJ2-2, with D uncertain. Germline-derived CDR1 and CDR2 are SGHTA and FQGNSA. The V end was cut by 1 base, the J end by 1 base, with 7 bases between. CDR3 size: 15 residues. This CDR3 reads CASSLGVGNTGELFF. The CDR3 nucleotides are TGTGCCAGCAGCTTAGGTGTAGGGAACACCGGGGAGCTGTTTTTT.

This clonotype came up once. The J gene is TRBJ2-7, the V gene TRBV10-3; 10 bases map to TRBD1. Germline values: CDR1 ENHRY, CDR2 SYGVKD. The V gene end was trimmed by 2 bases and the J gene end by 3 bases; junction bases not matched to a gene: 4. The CDR3 is 15 amino acids. The CDR3 bases are TGTGCCATCAGTGAGGTGACAGGGGGCCGCTACGAGCAGTACTTC. This codes for CAISEVTGGRYEQYF.

This clonotype was detected only a few times. The rearrangement joins TRBV4-3 to TRBJ1-2, with D perhaps matching TRBD1 (6 bases). This CDR3 spans 16 amino acids. In germline, CDR1 is LGHNA, CDR2 YSLEER. Trimming took 4 bases from V and 6 from J, leaving 21 bases between them. CDR3 nucleotides: TGCGCCAGCAGCCTTCGGGGGGCGGACTTATTAGATGGCTACACCTTC. It yields the protein CASSLRGADLLDGYTF.

The sample holds a few counts of this clonotype. The J gene is TRBJ2-7, the V gene TRBV3-1; D remains unclear. This CDR3 is built from 11 residues. Trimming shortened V by 4 bases and J by 6 bases, and 7 bases separated the two germline ends. The germline CDR1 and CDR2 sequences are LGHDT and YNNKEL (reference sequence). This CDR3 is CASSRTAEQYF. CDR3 DNA: TGTGCCAGCAGCCGAACAGCCGAGCAGTACTTC.

This clonotype was detected only a few times. The J gene is TRBJ2-5, the V gene TRBV12-3 or TRBV12-4; 12 bases are shared with TRBD2. Germline trimming cut 6 bases from V and 5 bases from J; bases unmatched to any gene: 7. The CDR3 consists of 15 residues. CDR3 sequence reads: CASSRLAGGGETQYF. The CDR3 region has the DNA TGTGCCAGCAGCCGCCTAGCGGGGGGGGGCGAGACCCAGTACTTC.

A single count supports this clonotype. This chain links TRBV24-1 with TRBJ2-6; D is undetermined. The germline V and J ends were trimmed by 4 bases and 4 bases, with 7 bases remaining between them. This CDR3 has 14 amino acids. CDR1 is KGHDR and CDR2 is SFDVKD in the germline V gene. CDR3 loop: CATSDTTGANVLTF. The DNA of the CDR3 is TGTGCCACCAGTGACACTACAGGGGCCAACGTCCTGACTTTC.

The V gene is TRBV19, the J gene TRBJ1-3; TRBD1 matches 8 bases. Germline loops: CDR1 LNHDA, CDR2 SQIVND (reference sequence). Losses at the gene ends were 4 bases for V and 0 bases for J; bases not matched to a gene: 5. CDR3 length: 16 residues. For the CDR3, the DNA is TGTGCCAGTAGTACAGCCGGGACAGGCTCTGGAAACACCATATATTTT. This gives the protein CASSTAGTGSGNTIYF.

In its sample, this clonotype was seen a few times. This chain links TRBV13 with TRBJ2-2; TRBD2 agrees at 8 bases. The CDR3 length is 16 residues. Germline CDR1 is PRHDT and CDR2 is FYEKMQ (reference sequence). The junction had 8 bases not matched to a gene; V was cut back by 5 bases and J by 3 bases. This chain's CDR3 is CASSPTLLADTGELFF. Here the CDR3 DNA reads TGTGCCAGCAGCCCAACGTTACTAGCGGACACCGGGGAGCTGTTTTTT. The full variable domain, completed using reference TRBV13 and TRBJ2-2, is AAGVIQSPRHLIKEKRETATLKCYPIPRHDTVYWYQQGPGQDPQFLISFYEKMQSDKGSIPDRFSAQQFSDYHSELNMSSLELGDSALYFCASSPTLLADTGELFFGEGSRLTVL.

As concerns this clonotype: One end of the junction fails to match germline, which may point to a read error. This chain uses TRBV29-1 with TRBJ1-3; maybe TRBD1 (6 bases). Germline CDR1 SQVTM, CDR2 ANQGSEA. This CDR3 has 12 amino acids. Here the CDR3 reads CSVGEGGKTIYF. CDR3 in DNA: TGCAGCGTTGGTGAGGGGGGAAAGACCATATATTTT.

J is TRBJ2-7 and V is TRBV7-3, with D tentatively TRBD1 or TRBD2 (5 bases each). CDR3 length equals 14 residues. The germline V and J ends were trimmed by 11 bases and 0 bases, with 17 bases remaining between them. In germline, CDR1 is SGHTA, CDR2 FQGTGA. In DNA form, the CDR3 reads TGTGCCTGGAGGACGGGACCGCTCTCCTACGAGCAGTACTTC. Its translation is CAWRTGPLSYEQYF. The whole variable domain, remainder taken from reference TRBV7-3 and TRBJ2-7, is GAGVSQTPSNKVTEKGKYVELRCDPISGHTALYWYRQSLGQGPEFLIYFQGTGAADDSGLPNDRFFAVRPEGSVSTLKIQRTERGDSAVYLCAWRTGPLSYEQYFGPGTRLTVT.

The sample holds one count of this clonotype. The chain is built from TRBV10-3 and TRBJ1-1, with TRBD1 matching 9 bases. CDR3 size: 15 residues. CDR1 and CDR2 from the germline V gene are ENHRY and SYGVKD. The V and J ends lost 3 bases and 5 bases, in that order; junction bases with no gene match: 7. The CDR3 nucleotides read TGTGCCATCAGTGAAAGGGACAGGGAGTGGACTGAAGCTTTCTTT. Protein sequence: CAISERDREWTEAFF.

This clonotype turned up a few times. The chain couples TRBV2 to TRBJ2-7; 7 nucleotides match TRBD1. The CDR3 has 14 residues. Trimming cost V 6 bases and J 4 bases; bases outside gene matches: 9. Germline lookup yields CDR1 SNHLY and CDR2 FYNNEI. The CDR3: CASRPPGQRYEQYF. DNA of the CDR3: TGTGCCAGCAGACCTCCGGGACAGCGATACGAGCAGTACTTC.

This clonotype was observed at least ten times. The V gene is TRBV29-1, the J gene TRBJ2-7; D might be TRBD2 (5 bases). From germline, CDR1 is SQVTM and CDR2 ANQGSEA. There are 15 residues in the CDR3. V lost 5 bases and J lost 1, with 18 bases in between. This chain's CDR3 is CSVQVGASQSYEQYF. CDR3 sequence (DNA): TGCAGCGTTCAAGTGGGAGCTTCTCAATCCTACGAGCAGTACTTC.

This clonotype came up once. The chain uses TRBV2 and TRBJ2-5; 9 bases are shared with TRBD1. Germline CDR1 is SNHLY and CDR2 is FYNNEI. The CDR3 loop spans 13 amino acids. V lost 8 bases to trimming and J lost 5 bases; unmatched junction nucleotides: 6. The CDR3 reads CASVRDREETQYF. The CDR3 DNA reads as TGTGCCAGCGTACGGGACAGGGAGGAGACCCAGTACTTC.

The V and J genes are TRBV9 and TRBJ1-1; D remains unclear. Germline V gene sequence: CDR1 SGDLS, CDR2 YYNGEE. The CDR3 totals 14 residues. Deletions cut 4 bases from V and 1 base from J, with 11 bases between. The CDR3 loop reads CASSQWRENTEAFF. The CDR3, as DNA: TGTGCCAGCAGCCAATGGCGGGAGAACACTGAAGCTTTCTTT.